This TCR beta chain stems from a study of blood T cell repertoires in COVID-19. At the level of the study: Collection of acute and convalescent COVID-19 samples took place in the United States, Italy and Spain. PBMCs, B-cell-depleted T cells, or T cells were the source of the cDNA or gDNA that made up the material.

CDR1 SQVTM and CDR2 ANQGSEA come from the germline V gene. The CDR3 is 14 residues long. V shed 7 bases, J shed 6 bases, and the junction held 9 bases outside the gene matches. This clone was picked up one time. Patients from Seattle were sampled longitudinally, starting during active infection. Per the original data handling: Researchers report that nucleated cell counts were estimated from reference gene primer amplification. Data came from immunoSEQ multiplex PCR; TCRdb stores just in-frame clones and leaves some out. V, J and clone size were drawn from that table, and D and trimming were deduced from the DNA. The data show roughly 250,000 clones, approximately 83% seen once.

The source is a person aged 70 to 79 with COVID-19, enrolled during active disease. The sequencing sample was made of peripheral blood. The chain is built from TRBV29-1 and TRBJ2-2, with 9 positions matching TRBD2. The CDR3 loop reads CSGMGLAGAGELFF. The CDR3 DNA sequence: TGCAGCGGAATGGGACTAGCCGGGGCCGGGGAGCTGTTTTTT.